Included here is one TCR beta chain sequence, with context. Its antigen remains unidentified. The time point here: late sampling 161 to 241 days after vaccination in a few convalescent patients. The treatment here: approximately 11-day PBMC culture with coronavirus spike peptide pools or control peptides (ViraFEST assay). This specimen belongs to a study of vaccination and CD4 T cells after COVID-19. Oncomine TCR Beta short-read sequencing was applied to DNA from cultured CD4+ T cells. TCRdb called the PCR reads again in MiXCR, with one record for every CDR3 protein. In the table there are about 25,000 distinct CDR3 sequences, roughly 33% of which are singletons. CDR3 length: 13 amino acids. V lost 5 bases to trimming and J lost 2 bases, with 9 bases between them. Germline CDR1 is MNHNS and CDR2 is SASEGT.

The chain couples TRBV6-1 to TRBJ2-5; D remains unclear. The sample in question was CD4+ T cells from blood, cultured in vitro, obtained about 7 months after SARS-CoV-2 vaccination. This clonotype originated in a human donor who had recovered from COVID-19. This chain's CDR3 is CASSTGIQETQYF. The CDR3 DNA reads TGTGCCAGCAGTACTGGGATTCAAGAGACCCAGTACTTC.